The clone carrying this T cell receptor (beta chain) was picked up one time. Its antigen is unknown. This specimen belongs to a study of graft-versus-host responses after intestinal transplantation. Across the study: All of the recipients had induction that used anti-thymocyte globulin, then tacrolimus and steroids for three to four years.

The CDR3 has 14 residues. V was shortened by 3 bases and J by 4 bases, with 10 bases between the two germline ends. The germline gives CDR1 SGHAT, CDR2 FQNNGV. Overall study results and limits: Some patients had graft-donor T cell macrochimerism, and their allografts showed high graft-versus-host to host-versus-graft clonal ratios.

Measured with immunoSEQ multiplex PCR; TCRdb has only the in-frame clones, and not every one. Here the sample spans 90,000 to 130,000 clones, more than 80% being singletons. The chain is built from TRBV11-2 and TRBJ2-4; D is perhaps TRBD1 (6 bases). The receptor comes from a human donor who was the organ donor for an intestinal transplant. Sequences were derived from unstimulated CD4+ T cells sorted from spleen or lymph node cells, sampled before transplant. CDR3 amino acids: CASSFGQQKNIQYF. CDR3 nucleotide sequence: TGTGCCAGCAGCTTCGGACAGCAGAAAAACATTCAGTACTTC.